This T cell receptor beta chain stems from a study of early T cells in non-severe SARS-CoV-2 infection. Attachment of unique molecular identifiers to individual cDNA molecules was performed. A single record per CDR3 protein comes from TCRdb applying MiXCR to the 5' RACE reads. The sample holds roughly 28,000 distinct CDR3 sequences, roughly 5.6% seen once. In its sample, this clonotype was seen many times. Its antigen is still unknown. Study results and limitations: Matches to VDJdb favored anti-spike CD8 responses and missed private and CD4 specificities.

After removal of 4 bases from V and 0 bases from J, the junction contained 5 bases not matched to a gene. Germline loops: CDR1 SGHRS, CDR2 YFSETQ. CDR3 length equals 16 residues. V gene TRBV5-1 combines with J gene TRBJ2-3, with 10 nucleotides matching TRBD2. The sequence came from an adult who was a healthcare worker with PCR-confirmed SARS-CoV-2 infection or an uninfected control (not recorded which). Sequenced input: whole blood. The CDR3 sequence is CASSLDSGRSTDTQYF. The CDR3 DNA is TGCGCCAGCAGCCTAGATAGCGGGAGGAGCACAGATACGCAGTATTTT.